This section outlines one TCR beta chain sequence together with its context. The table lists this clonotype with many counts. Its antigen specificity is not known. It has no much larger one-base neighbor in the sample; base qualities were not kept. The TCR beta CDR3 regions were amplified from RNA transcripts. The first round of RT-PCR for the TCR CDR3 was performed with the HTBI primer set and the Qiagen OneStep RT-PCR kit. The libraries were constructed in a second round of multiplex PCR and then size-selected and purified. Libraries were sequenced paired-end with 100 bp reads on an Illumina HiSeq2000. As for the original processing: SOAPnuke was used to process the raw data, removing reads that contained adapters or uncalled bases, had a mean Phred below 15, or lacked an exact match to the constant primer or identifier. High-quality paired reads were merged with COPE v1.2.5, and unique nucleotide sequences were defined as clonotypes. Clonotypes were aligned to IMGT TRBV, TRBD and TRBJ reference segments using MiTCR v1.1. The analysis was restricted to V-J combinations with a frequency above 0.0001, which together covered 99.2% of the repertoires. The TCS score was defined as F50 (clonal expansion) divided by E x V (chaos), with BLOSUM62-based TCRdist calculated between CDR3 peptides within each V-J. Welch's t-statistics and random forest reduced around 550 V-J features to 13, which were used in a naive Bayes classifier (R e1071). TCRdb took the public reads, trimmed them with fastp at Q25, ran MiXCR for clone calling and kept in-frame beta chains. For every CDR3 protein sequence, its rows merge into one entry that carries the most common genes and DNA. The V and J calls come from TCRdb's annotation, not from the publication. The sample table contains approximately 430,000 distinct CDR3 sequences; only one count was recorded for approximately 15% of them. The top ten constitute approximately 7.5% of the sample.

The sample originates from a study of T cells in Graves' hyperthyroidism and ophthalmopathy (dated by TCRdb to the late 2010s). At the level of the whole study: Peripheral blood was collected at initial diagnosis, before any treatment. To identify distinguishing TCR V-J signatures, a discovery cohort of about a hundred patients was used, comprising some 45 with Graves' ophthalmopathy and some 60 with stable Graves' hyperthyroidism. Prospective prediction of ophthalmopathy was tested in an independent validation cohort consisting of 18 hyperthyroidism patients and 15 to 17 patients who later progressed to ophthalmopathy. The approximately 100 discovery patients were divided at random into training and test sets in a 7:3 ratio. The study also compared thyroid tissue and blood T-cell repertoires from several Graves' hyperthyroidism patients. After blood sampling, hyperthyroidism patients were treated with methimazole at a starting dose of 30 mg daily, and ophthalmopathy patients were treated with high-dose intravenous methylprednisolone. The paper describes TCR Vbeta CDR3 sequencing of 135 peripheral blood samples, made up of under 50 ophthalmopathy patients, approximately 76 hyperthyroidism patients and 17 progressor patients. The study at large found these results: Sample size was not statistically predetermined, and investigators were not blinded to group allocation. In validation, the model predicted progression to ophthalmopathy with approximately 69% sensitivity and 72% to 85% specificity, a median of 6.5 months before onset. Most expanded thyroid clonotypes (frequency above 0.001) were also found in blood, which suggests that blood repertoires may mirror thyroid immune responses. A 13 V-J signature model separated ophthalmopathy from stable hyperthyroidism, with 87.88% sensitivity and 81.08% specificity in cross-validation and 80%/75% in testing.

The CDR1 and CDR2 encoded by the germline V gene (reference sequence) are DFQATT and SNEGSKA. The CDR3, from cysteine to phenylalanine, totals 13 residues. The sequence is cut down to CDR3 DNA, 39 bases in frame from base 1. V trim: 3 bases; J trim: 5 bases; unmatched bases: 4. Stable Graves' hyperthyroidism was defined as no progression to ophthalmopathy during 18 months of follow-up. Hyperthyroidism patients were aged 18 to 65 years and newly diagnosed, with disease duration of less than 2 months. Exclusion was applied to patients with uncontrolled infections, other autoimmune diseases, pregnancy or lactation. Diagnoses relied on clinical symptoms, serum thyroxine and TRAb, thyroid ultrasound and orbital computed tomography. PBMCs were isolated from about 9.1 ml of fresh peripheral blood by Ficoll-Paque density gradient centrifugation. Trizol reagent was used to extract total RNA, and RNA quality was then checked on an Agilent 2100 Bioanalyzer.

Sequencing input: blood. The TCR originated in a young woman with Graves' hyperthyroidism. Here the chain combines TRBV20-1 and TRBJ2-3, with 8 bases aligning to TRBD2. The DNA is TGCAGTGCTAGGAGTGCGGGGGGAGATACGCAGTATTTT. Translated, it reads CSARSAGGDTQYF.